The present entry profiles one T cell receptor (beta chain) with its context. The sample is drawn from a study of CD8 T cells in Susac syndrome. cDNA came from approximately 0.5 to 1 ug RNA primed by random hexamers. The TCR beta CDR3 was amplified by immunoSEQ multiplex PCR across 54 Vbeta, 13 Jbeta. TCRdb independently ran MiXCR on the immunoSEQ multiplex PCR reads; one entry per CDR3 protein. This table has fewer than 35,000 distinct CDR3 sequences, 85% to 95% appearing once. With 4 bases clipped from V and 4 bases from J, the junction kept 9 bases outside the gene matches. Germline values: CDR1 SNHLY, CDR2 FYNNEI. The CDR3 runs to 17 residues. Controls matched for sex and age were healthy donors.

This chain joins TRBV2 and TRBJ2-3, with 12 positions matching TRBD2. The TCR comes from a human donor in good health. Sequenced: CD8+ T cells from PBMCs. CDR3 DNA: TGTGCCAGCAGTGCAGAGCCTAGCGGGGGGGCGGCAGATACGCAGTATTTT. Amino acids: CASSAEPSGGAADTQYF.